What follows is one T cell receptor beta chain and its context. Its antigen remains unidentified. For CDR3 and TCR beta VDJ profiling, genomic DNA was the template used. MiXCR, run by TCRdb on the reads, gives a single entry per CDR3 protein. The sample has roughly 250,000 distinct CDR3 sequences; around 46% are singletons. All sequencing subjects had displayed CD8+CD57+ cell expansion on flow cytometry. Every one of the patients had aplastic anemia (severe, acquired). This sample is part of a study of CD8+CD57+ T cells in acquired aplastic anemia. Study summary: Mean yield of DNA from sorted CD4+ and CD8+ cells was about 3.2 ug. Study-wide points: Patients showed no significant difference from controls in CD8+ Simpson's diversity. Sharing between patients and controls was observed for twenty-nine CD8+ CDR3 sequences.

Trimming cost V 1 base and J 3 bases, with 9 bases left between them. Germline CDR1 reads LGHNA; CDR2 reads YNFKEQ. The CDR3 has 14 residues. The sequence was obtained from a human donor with aplastic anemia. Material for sequencing was sorted CD4+, CD8+, or CD8+CD57+ T cells (not recorded which) from PBMCs. This sequence joins TRBV4-2 and TRBJ2-5; D gene ambiguous. The DNA of the CDR3 is TGTGCCAGCAGCCAAGTCGGTTGGAAAGAGACCCAGTACTTC. It codes for CASSQVGWKETQYF.